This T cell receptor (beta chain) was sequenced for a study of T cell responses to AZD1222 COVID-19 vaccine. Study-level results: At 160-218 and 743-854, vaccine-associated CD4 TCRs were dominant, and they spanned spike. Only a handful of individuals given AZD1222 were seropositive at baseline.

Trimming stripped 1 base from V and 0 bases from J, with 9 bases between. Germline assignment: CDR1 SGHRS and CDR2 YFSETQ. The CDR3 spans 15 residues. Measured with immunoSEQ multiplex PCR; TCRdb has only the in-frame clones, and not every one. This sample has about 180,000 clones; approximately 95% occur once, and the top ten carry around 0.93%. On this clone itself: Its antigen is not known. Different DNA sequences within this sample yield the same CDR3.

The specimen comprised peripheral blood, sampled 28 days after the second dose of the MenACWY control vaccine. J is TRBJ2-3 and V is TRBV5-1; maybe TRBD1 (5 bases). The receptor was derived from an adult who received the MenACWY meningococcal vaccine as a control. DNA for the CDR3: TGCGCCAGCAGCTTGCAGGGAACTAGCACAGATACGCAGTATTTT. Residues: CASSLQGTSTDTQYF.